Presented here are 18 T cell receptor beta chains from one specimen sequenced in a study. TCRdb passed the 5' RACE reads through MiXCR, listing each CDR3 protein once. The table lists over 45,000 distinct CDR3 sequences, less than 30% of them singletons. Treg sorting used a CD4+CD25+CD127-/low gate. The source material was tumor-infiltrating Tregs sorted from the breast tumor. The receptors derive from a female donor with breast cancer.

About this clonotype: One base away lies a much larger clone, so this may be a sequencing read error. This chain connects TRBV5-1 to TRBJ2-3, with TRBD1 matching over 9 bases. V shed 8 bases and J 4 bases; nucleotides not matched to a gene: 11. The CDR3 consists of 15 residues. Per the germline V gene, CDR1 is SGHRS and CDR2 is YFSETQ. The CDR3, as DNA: TGCGCCAGGAGCGACACAGGGGGCGATGCAGATACGCAGTATTTT. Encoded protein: CARSDTGGDADTQYF.

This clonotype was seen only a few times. The CDR3 DNA follows: TGCGCCAGCAGCCAAGATCTCTCGGGAAGGGGCGAGCAGTACTTC. Protein sequence: CASSQDLSGRGEQYF. The chain has TRBV4-1 and TRBJ2-7; tentatively, D is TRBD1 or TRBD2 (5 bases each). Germline CDR1 is MGHRA and CDR2 is YSYEKL. V shed 0 bases and J shed 6 bases, with 15 bases lying between them. The CDR3 totals 15 residues.

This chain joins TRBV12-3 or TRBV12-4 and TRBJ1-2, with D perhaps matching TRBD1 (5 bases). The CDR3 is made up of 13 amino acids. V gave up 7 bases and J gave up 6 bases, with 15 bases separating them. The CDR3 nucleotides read TGTGCCAGCAATAAACGTCAGGGTCATGGCTACACCTTC. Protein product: CASNKRQGHGYTF.

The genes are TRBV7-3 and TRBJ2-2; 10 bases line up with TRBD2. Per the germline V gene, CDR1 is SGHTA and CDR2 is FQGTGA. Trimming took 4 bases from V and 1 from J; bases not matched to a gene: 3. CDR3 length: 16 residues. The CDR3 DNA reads TGTGCCAGCAGCTCCCGGACTAGCGGGAACACCGGGGAGCTGTTTTTT. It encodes CASSSRTSGNTGELFF.

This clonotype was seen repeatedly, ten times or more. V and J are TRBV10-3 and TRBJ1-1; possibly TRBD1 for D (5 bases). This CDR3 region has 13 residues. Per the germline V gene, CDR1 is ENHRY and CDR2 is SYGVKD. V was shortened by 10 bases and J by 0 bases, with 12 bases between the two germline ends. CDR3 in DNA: TGTGCCAGCCGACAGTACATGAACACTGAAGCTTTCTTT. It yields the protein CASRQYMNTEAFF.

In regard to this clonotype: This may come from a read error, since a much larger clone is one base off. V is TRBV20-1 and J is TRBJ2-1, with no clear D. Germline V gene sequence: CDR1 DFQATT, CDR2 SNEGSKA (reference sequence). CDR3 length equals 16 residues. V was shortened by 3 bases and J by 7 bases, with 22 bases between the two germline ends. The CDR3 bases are TGCAGTGCTAGGGTCGGAGAAGGGCCATGGTCAAATGAGCAGTTCTTC. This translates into CSARVGEGPWSNEQFF.

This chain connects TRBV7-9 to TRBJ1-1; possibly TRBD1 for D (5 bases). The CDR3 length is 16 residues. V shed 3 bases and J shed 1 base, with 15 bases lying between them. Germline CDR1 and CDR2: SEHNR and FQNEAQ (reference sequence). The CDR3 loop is CASSLGDGRANTEAFF. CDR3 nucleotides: TGTGCCAGCAGCTTGGGGGACGGGAGGGCGAACACTGAAGCTTTCTTT.

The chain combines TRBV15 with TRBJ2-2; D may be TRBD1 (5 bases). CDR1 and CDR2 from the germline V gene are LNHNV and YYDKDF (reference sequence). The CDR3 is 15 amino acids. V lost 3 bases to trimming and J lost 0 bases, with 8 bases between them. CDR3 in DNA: TGTGCCACCAGCAGGACAGTGACGAACACCGGGGAGCTGTTTTTT. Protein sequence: CATSRTVTNTGELFF.

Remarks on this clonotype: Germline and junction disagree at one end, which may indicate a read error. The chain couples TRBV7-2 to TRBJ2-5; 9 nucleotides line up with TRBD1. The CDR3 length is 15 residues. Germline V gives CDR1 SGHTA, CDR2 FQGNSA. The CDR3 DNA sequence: TGTGTCAGCAGCCGGACTGACAGGGGGTTGGTGGCCCAGTACTTC. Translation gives CVSSRTDRGLVAQYF. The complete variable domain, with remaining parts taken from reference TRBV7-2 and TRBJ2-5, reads GAGVSQSPSNKVTEKGKDVELRCDPISGHTALYWYRQSLGQGLEFLIYFQGNSAPDKSGLPSDRFSAERTGGSVSTLTIQRTQQEDSAVYLCVSSRTDRGLVAQYFGPGTRLLVL.

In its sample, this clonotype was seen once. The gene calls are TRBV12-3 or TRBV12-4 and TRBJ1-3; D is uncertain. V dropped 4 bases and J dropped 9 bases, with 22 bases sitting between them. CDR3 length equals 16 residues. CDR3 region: CASSSPGRAGAGTIYF. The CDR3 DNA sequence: TGTGCCAGCAGTTCCCCGGGCAGAGCGGGCGCGGGCACCATATATTTT.

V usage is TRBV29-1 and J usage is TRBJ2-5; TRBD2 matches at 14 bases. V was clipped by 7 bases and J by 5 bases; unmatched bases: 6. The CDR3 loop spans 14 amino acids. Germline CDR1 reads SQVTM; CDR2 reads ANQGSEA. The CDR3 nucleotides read TGCAGCGAAGGCGGACTAGCGGGAGGCGAGACCCAGTACTTC. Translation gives CSEGGLAGGETQYF.

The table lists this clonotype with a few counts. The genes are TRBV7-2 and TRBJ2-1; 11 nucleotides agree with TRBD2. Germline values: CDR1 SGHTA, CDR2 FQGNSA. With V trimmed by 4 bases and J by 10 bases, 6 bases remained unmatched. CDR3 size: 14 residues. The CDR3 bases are TGTGCCAGCAGCTCTAGCGGGAGGTCCTACGAGCAGTTCTTC. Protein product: CASSSSGRSYEQFF.

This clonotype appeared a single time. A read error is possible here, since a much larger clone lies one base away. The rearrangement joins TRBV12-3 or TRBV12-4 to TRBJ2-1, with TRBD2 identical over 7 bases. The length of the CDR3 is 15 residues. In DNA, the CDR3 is TGTGCCAGCAGTTTATGGGGGGGGTCCTACAATGAGCAGTCCTTC. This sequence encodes CASSLWGGSYNEQSF.

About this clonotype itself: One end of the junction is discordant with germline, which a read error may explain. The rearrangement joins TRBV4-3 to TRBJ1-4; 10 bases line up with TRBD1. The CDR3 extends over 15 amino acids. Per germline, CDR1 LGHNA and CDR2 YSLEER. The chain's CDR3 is CASSLRTGGGERLFF. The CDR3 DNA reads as TGCGCCAGCAGCCTCCGGACAGGGGGAGGTGAAAGACTGTTTTTT.

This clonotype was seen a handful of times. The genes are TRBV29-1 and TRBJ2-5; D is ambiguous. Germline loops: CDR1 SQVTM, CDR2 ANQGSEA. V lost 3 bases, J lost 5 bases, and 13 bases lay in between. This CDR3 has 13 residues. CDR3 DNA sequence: TGCAGCGTTGAGAAAGGAGCGCTGGAGACCCAGTACTTC. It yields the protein CSVEKGALETQYF. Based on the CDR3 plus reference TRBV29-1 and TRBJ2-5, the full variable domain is SAVISQKPSRDICQRGTSLTIQCQVDSQVTMMFWYRQQPGQSLTLIATANQGSEATYESGFVIDKFPISRPNLTFSTLTVSNMSPEDSSIYLCSVEKGALETQYFGPGTRLLVL.

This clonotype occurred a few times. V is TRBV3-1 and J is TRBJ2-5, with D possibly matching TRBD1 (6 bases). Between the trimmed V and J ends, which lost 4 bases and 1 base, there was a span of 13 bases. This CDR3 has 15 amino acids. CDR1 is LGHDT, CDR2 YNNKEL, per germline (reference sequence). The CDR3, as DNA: TGTGCCAGCAGCCGCGATCCCAGGGGCCAAGAGACCCAGTACTTC. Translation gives CASSRDPRGQETQYF.

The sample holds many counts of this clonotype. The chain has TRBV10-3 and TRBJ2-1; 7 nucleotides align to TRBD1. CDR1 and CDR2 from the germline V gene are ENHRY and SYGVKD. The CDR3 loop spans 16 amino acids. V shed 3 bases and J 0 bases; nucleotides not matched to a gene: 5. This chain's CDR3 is CAISEDRARSYNEQFF. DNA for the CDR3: TGTGCCATCAGTGAAGACAGGGCCCGCTCCTACAATGAGCAGTTCTTC.

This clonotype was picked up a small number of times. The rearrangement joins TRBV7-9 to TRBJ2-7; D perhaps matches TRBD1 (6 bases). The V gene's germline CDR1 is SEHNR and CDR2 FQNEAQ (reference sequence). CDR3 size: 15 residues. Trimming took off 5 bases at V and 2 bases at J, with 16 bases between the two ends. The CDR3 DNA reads TGTGCCAGCAGCCGCATCGGACAGATAACCTACGAGCAGTACTTC. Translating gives CASSRIGQITYEQYF.